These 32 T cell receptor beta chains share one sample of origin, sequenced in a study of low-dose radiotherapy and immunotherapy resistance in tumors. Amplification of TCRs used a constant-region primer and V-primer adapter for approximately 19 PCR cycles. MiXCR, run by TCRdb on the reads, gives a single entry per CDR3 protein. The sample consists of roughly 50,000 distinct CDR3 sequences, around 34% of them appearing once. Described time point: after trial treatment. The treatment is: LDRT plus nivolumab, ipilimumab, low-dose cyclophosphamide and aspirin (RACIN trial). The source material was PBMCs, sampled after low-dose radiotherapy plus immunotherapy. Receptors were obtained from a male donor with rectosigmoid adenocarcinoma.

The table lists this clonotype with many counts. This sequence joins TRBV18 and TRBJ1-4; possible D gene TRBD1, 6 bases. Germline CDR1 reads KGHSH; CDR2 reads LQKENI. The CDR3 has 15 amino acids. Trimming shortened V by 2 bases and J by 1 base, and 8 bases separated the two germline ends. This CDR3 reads CASSPGQLTNEKLFF. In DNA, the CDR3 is TGTGCCAGCTCACCAGGACAGCTAACTAATGAAAAACTGTTTTTT.

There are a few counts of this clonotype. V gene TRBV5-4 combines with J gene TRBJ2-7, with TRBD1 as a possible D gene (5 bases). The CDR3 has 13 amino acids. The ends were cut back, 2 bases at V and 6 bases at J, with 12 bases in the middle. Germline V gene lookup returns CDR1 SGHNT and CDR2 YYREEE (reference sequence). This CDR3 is CASSFTRVSEQYF. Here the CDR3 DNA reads TGTGCCAGCAGCTTTACCAGGGTTAGCGAGCAGTACTTC.

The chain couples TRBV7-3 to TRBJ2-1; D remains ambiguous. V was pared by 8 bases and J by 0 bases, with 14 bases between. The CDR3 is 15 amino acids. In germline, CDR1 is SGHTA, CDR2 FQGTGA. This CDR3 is CASRPTVPSYNEQFF. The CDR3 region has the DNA TGTGCCAGCCGTCCTACGGTACCCTCCTACAATGAGCAGTTCTTC.

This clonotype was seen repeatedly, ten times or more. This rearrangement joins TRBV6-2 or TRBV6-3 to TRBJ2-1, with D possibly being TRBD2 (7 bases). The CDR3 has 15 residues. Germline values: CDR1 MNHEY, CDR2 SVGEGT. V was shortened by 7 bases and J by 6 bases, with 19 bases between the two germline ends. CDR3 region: CASKEAGATLNEQFF. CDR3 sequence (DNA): TGTGCCAGCAAGGAGGCGGGGGCTACCCTCAATGAGCAGTTCTTC.

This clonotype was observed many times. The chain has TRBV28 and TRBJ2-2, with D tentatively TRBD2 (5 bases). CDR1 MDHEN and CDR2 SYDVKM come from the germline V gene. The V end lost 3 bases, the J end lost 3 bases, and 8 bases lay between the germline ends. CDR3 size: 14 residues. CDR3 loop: CASSFGEYTGELFF. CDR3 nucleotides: TGTGCCAGCAGTTTTGGGGAGTACACCGGGGAGCTGTTTTTT.

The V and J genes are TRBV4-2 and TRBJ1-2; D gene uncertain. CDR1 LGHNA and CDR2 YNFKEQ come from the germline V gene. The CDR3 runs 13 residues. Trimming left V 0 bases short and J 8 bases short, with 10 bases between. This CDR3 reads CASSQESPTGYTF. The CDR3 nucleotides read TGTGCCAGCAGCCAAGAGAGTCCCACCGGCTACACCTTC.

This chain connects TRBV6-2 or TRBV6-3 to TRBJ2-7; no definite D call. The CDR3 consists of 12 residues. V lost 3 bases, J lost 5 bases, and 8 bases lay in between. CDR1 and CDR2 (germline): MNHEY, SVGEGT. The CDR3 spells CASSYPTDEQYF. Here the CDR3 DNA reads TGTGCCAGCAGTTATCCCACGGACGAGCAGTACTTC.

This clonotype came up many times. CDR3 sequence reads: CASTVSVQGEGTQYF. The CDR3 coding sequence is TGTGCCAGCACCGTTTCGGTCCAGGGGGAGGGGACCCAGTACTTC. The V gene is TRBV12-3 or TRBV12-4, the J gene TRBJ2-5, with D perhaps matching TRBD1 or TRBD2 (7 bases each). The CDR3 covers 15 residues. Trimming left V 7 bases short and J 7 bases short, with 22 bases between.

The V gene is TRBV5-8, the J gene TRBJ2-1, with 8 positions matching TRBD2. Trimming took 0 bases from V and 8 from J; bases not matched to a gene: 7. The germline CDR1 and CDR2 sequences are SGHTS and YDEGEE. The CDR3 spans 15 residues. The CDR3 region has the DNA TGTGCCAGCAGCTTGGTTCCGCGGGAGGCCCATGAGCAGTTCTTC. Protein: CASSLVPREAHEQFF.

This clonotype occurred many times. The CDR3 DNA reads as TGTGCCAGCAGACAGGGGGCGAATAATGAAAAACTGTTTTTT. Amino acid sequence: CASRQGANNEKLFF. The chain has TRBV2 and TRBJ1-4; the match to TRBD1 covers 9 bases. This CDR3 has 14 residues. Looked up from germline, CDR1 is SNHLY and CDR2 is FYNNEI. With 6 bases clipped from V and 4 bases from J, the junction kept 3 bases outside the gene matches.

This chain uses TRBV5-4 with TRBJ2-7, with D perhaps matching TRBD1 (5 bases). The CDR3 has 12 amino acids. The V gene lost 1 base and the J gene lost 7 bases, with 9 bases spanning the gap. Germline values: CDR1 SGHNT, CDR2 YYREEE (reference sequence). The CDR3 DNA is TGTGCCAGCAGCTTGCTATCAGGGGAGCAGTACTTC. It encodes CASSLLSGEQYF.

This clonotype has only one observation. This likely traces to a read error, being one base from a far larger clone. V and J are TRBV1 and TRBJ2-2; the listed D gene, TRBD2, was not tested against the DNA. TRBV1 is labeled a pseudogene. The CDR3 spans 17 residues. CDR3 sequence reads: CASSRHEAGGVTGELFF. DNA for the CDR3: TGCGCCAGCAGCCGACACGAGGCGGGAGGAGTCACCGGGGAGCTGTTTTTT.

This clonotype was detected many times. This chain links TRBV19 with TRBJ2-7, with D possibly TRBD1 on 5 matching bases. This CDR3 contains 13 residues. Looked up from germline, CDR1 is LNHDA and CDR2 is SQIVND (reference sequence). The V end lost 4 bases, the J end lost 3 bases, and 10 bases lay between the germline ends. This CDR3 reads CASSKGPVYEQYF. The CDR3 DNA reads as TGTGCCAGTAGTAAGGGGCCCGTCTACGAGCAGTACTTC. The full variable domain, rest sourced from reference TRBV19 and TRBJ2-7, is DGGITQSPKYLFRKEGQNVTLSCEQNLNHDAMYWYRQDPGQGLRLIYYSQIVNDFQKGDIAEGYSVSREKKESFPLTVTSAQKNPTAFYLCASSKGPVYEQYFGPGTRLTVT.

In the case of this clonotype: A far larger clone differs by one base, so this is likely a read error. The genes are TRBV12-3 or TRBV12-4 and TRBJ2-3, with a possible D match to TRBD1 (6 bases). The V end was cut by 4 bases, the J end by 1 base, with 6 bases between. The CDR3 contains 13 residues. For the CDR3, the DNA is TGTGCCAGCAGTTACAGGGGCACAGATACGCAGTATTTT. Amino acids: CASSYRGTDTQYF.

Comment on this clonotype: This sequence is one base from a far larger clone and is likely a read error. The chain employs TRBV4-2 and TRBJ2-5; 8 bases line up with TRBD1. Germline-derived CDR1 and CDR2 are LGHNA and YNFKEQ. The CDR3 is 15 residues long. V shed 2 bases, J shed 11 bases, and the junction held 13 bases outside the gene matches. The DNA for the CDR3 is TGTGCCAGCAGCCAAAGGACAGGGACCCTTTACGGGCAGTACTTC. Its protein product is CASSQRTGTLYGQYF.

Here the CDR3 reads CASRRESTDTQYF. The CDR3 nucleotides read TGCGCCAGCAGGCGGGAGAGTACCGATACGCAGTATTTT. The chain couples TRBV5-1 to TRBJ2-3; TRBD2 matches 7 bases. Trimming removed 5 bases from V and 6 bases from J; junction bases left unmatched: 6. CDR1 is SGHRS, CDR2 YFSETQ, per germline. This CDR3 is 13 amino acids long.

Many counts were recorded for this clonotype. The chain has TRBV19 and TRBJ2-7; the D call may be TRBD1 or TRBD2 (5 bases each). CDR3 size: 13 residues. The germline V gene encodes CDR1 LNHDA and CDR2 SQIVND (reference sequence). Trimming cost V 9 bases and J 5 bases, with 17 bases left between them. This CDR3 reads CASSRDQRHEQYF. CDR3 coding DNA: TGTGCCAGCAGCCGGGACCAAAGACACGAGCAGTACTTC.

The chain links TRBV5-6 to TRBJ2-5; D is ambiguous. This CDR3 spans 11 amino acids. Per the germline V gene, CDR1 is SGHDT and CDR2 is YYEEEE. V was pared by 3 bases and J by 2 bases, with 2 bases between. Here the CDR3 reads CASSSQETQYF. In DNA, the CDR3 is TGTGCCAGCAGCTCGCAAGAGACCCAGTACTTC.

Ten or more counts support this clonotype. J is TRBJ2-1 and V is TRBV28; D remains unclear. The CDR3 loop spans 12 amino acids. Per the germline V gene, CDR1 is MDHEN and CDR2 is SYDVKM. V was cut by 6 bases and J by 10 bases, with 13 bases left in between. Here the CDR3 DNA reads TGTGCCAGCAGGCCCCGGGTTGAGGAGCAGTTCTTC. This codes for CASRPRVEEQFF.

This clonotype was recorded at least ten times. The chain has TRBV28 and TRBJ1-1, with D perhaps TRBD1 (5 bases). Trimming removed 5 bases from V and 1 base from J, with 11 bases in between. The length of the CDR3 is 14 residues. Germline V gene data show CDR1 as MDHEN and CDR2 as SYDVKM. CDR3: CASSIQVKNTEAFF. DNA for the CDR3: TGTGCCAGCAGTATACAGGTAAAGAACACTGAAGCTTTCTTT.

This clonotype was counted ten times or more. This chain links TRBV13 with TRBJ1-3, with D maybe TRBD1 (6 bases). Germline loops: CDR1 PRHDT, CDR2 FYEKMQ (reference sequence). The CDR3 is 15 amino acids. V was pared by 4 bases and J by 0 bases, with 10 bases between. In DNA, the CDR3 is TGTGCCAGCAGCTACAGGACAGACTCTGGAAACACCATATATTTT. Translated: CASSYRTDSGNTIYF.

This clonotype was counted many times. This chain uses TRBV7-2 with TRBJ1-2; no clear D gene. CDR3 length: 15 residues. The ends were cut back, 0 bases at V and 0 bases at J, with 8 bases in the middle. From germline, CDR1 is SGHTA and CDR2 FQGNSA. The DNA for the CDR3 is TGTGCCAGCAGCTTAGCGGACCGAACTAACTATGGCTACACCTTC. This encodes CASSLADRTNYGYTF.

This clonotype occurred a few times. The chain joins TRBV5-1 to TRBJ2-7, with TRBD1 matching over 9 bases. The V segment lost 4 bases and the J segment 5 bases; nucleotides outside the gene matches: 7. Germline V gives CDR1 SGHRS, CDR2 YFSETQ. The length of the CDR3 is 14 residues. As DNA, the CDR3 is TGCGCCAGCAGCGACGGGACAGGGTACGACGAGCAGTACTTC. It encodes CASSDGTGYDEQYF.

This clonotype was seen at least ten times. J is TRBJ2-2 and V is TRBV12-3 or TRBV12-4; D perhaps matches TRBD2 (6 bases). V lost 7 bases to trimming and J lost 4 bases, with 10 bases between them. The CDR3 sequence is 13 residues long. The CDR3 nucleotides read TGTGCCAGCAAAGATAGCGGCACCGGGGAGCTGTTTTTT. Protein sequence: CASKDSGTGELFF.

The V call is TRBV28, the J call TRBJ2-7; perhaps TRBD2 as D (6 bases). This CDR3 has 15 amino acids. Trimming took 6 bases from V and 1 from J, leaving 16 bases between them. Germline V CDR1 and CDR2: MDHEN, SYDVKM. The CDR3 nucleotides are TGTGCCAGCAGGTCGGGACTCCGACATTCCTACGAGCAGTACTTC. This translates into CASRSGLRHSYEQYF.

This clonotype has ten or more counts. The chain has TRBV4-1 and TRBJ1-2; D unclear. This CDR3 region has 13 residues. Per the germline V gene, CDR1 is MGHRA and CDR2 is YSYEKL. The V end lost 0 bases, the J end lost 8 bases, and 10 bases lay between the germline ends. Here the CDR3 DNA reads TGCGCCAGCAGCCAAGATTCAACCCGAGGCTACACCTTC. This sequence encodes CASSQDSTRGYTF.

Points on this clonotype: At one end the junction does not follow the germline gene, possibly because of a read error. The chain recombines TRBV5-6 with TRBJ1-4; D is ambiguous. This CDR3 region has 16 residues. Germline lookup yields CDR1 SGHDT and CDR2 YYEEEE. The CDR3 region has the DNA TGTGCCAGCAGCTACGGGAGGCTGGCAACTATTGAAAAACTGTTCTTC. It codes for CASSYGRLATIEKLFF.

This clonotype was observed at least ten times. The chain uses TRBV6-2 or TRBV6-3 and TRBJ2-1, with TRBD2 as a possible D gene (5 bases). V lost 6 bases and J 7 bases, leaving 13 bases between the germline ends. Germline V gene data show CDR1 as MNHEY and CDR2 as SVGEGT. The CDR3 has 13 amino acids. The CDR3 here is CASSPGPGNEQFF. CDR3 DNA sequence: TGTGCCAGCAGCCCCGGTCCGGGAAATGAGCAGTTCTTC.

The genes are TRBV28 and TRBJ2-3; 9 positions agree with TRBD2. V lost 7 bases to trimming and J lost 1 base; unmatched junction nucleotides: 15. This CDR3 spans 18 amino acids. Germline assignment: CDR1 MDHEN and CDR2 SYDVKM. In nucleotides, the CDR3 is TGTGCCAGCATTACCCTACGGGGACTAGCTTTCCGCACAGATACGCAGTATTTT. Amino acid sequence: CASITLRGLAFRTDTQYF.

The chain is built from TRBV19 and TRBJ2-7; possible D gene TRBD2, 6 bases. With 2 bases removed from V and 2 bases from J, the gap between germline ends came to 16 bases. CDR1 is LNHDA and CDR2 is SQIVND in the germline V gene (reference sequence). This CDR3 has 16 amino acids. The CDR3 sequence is CASSISPGLLTYEQYF. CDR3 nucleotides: TGTGCCAGTAGTATATCGCCGGGACTTCTAACCTACGAGCAGTACTTC.

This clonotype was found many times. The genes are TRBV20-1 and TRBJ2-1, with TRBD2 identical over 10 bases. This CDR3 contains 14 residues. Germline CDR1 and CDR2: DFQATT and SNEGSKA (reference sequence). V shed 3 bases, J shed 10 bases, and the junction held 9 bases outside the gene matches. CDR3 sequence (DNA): TGCAGTGCTAGTAGGCGAGCGGGAGGGAACGAGCAGTTCTTC. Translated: CSASRRAGGNEQFF.

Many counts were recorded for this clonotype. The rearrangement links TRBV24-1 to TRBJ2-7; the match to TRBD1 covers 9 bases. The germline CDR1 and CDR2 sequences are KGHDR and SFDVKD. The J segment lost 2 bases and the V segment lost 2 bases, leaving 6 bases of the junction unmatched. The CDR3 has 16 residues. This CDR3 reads CATSDSVGQGTYEQYF. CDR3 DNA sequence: TGTGCCACCAGTGATTCCGTGGGACAGGGTACCTACGAGCAGTACTTC.